This is a list of T cell receptor beta chains from one sample in a study of identical twins. From the 5' RACE reads, TCRdb called clonotypes with MiXCR, one entry per CDR3 protein. The sample has 540,000 or so distinct CDR3 sequences, 20% to 25% seen once. The same data also went into a second study, on yellow fever vaccine responses in identical twins.

The specimen was CD4+ T cells sorted from blood. The receptor set was obtained from a young woman in good health. The CDR3 runs from the conserved cysteine through the conserved F or W. The D gene is left open where the match is weak. Some rows have no size entry. The others give once, few or many, or a class for an expanded clone.

j_gene | abundance | v_gene | d_gene | CDR3aa | CDR3nt
TRBJ2-1 | - | TRBV20-1 | - | CSATGTPTVNEQFF | TGCAGTGCTACCGGGACCCCCACGGTTAATGAGCAGTTCTTC
TRBJ1-2 | few | TRBV2 | - | CASRTETPGYTF | TGTGCCAGCCGGACGGAAACCCCGGGCTACACCTTC
TRBJ1-1 | few | TRBV20-1 | TRBD1 | CSAGQGANTEAFF | TGCAGTGCGGGACAGGGGGCGAACACTGAAGCTTTCTTT
TRBJ2-7 | few | TRBV5-1 | TRBD2 | CASSLDLLAGGYEQYF | TGCGCCAGCAGCTTGGACCTACTAGCGGGAGGCTACGAGCAGTACTTC
TRBJ2-7 | - | TRBV7-9 | - | CTSSLSAASSYEQYF | TGTACCAGCAGCTTATCAGCAGCAAGCTCCTACGAGCAGTACTTC
TRBJ2-2 | many | TRBV3-1 | - | CASSPTRTGELFF | TGTGCCAGCAGCCCCACGCGAACCGGGGAGCTGTTTTTT
TRBJ2-3 | - | TRBV24-1 | - | CATSGTTDTQYF | TGTGCCACCAGTGGGACTACAGATACGCAGTATTTT
TRBJ2-5 | - | TRBV10-3 | TRBD1 | CAIRMTGQETQYF | TGTGCCATCAGGATGACAGGGCAAGAGACCCAGTACTTC
TRBJ1-1 | few | TRBV5-8 | - | CASSPGPNGAFF | TGTGCCAGCAGCCCGGGCCCTAACGGGGCTTTCTTT
TRBJ2-7 | few | TRBV5-1 | - | CASSLAQDYEQYF | TGCGCCAGCAGCTTGGCCCAGGACTACGAGCAGTACTTC
TRBJ2-1 | - | TRBV3-1 | - | CASSWGGPLNEQFF | TGTGCCAGCAGCTGGGGGGGCCCATTAAATGAGCAGTTCTTC
TRBJ2-1 | - | TRBV20-1 | - | CSASNGGPFIQYNEQFF | TGCAGTGCTAGTAATGGCGGCCCCTTCATCCAATACAATGAGCAGTTCTTC
TRBJ2-5 | - | TRBV18 | - | CASSPGNEETQYF | TGTGCCAGCTCACCGGGCAACGAAGAGACCCAGTACTTC
TRBJ2-1 | few | TRBV28 | TRBD2 | CASSLSSASGKDEQFF | TGTGCCAGCAGTTTAAGTTCGGCTAGCGGGAAGGATGAGCAGTTCTTC
TRBJ2-1 | - | TRBV12-3/TRBV12-4 | - | CASRPGQYNEQFF | TGTGCCAGCAGGCCGGGCCAATACAATGAGCAGTTCTTC
TRBJ1-2 | few | TRBV29-1 | - | CSVEEASRYTF | TGCAGCGTTGAAGAGGCATCCCGCTACACCTTC
TRBJ2-7 | - | TRBV12-3/TRBV12-4 | - | CASSSYRVGDEQYF | TGTGCCAGCAGTTCGTACAGGGTCGGCGACGAGCAGTACTTC
TRBJ1-2 | - | TRBV6-1 | TRBD1 | CASSHLVGTGGRGYTF | TGTGCCAGCAGTCATCTAGTTGGGACAGGGGGCCGAGGCTACACCTTC
TRBJ1-5 | few | TRBV2 | - | CASSPGGLNQPQHF | TGTGCCAGCAGTCCCGGGGGCCTCAATCAGCCCCAGCATTTT
TRBJ1-6 | - | TRBV12-3/TRBV12-4 | - | CASRVLNSPLHF | TGTGCCAGCAGGGTCCTTAATTCACCCCTCCACTTT
TRBJ2-7 | - | TRBV2 | - | CASSERVGEQYF | TGTGCCAGCAGTGAACGCGTGGGCGAGCAGTACTTC
TRBJ2-2 | - | TRBV6-5 | TRBD2 | CASSYASAGTGELFF | TGTGCCAGCAGTTACGCGTCAGCGGGAACCGGGGAGCTGTTTTTT
TRBJ2-1 | few | TRBV5-1 | - | CASSDWETWGENEQFF | TGCGCCAGCAGCGACTGGGAAACTTGGGGGGAGAATGAGCAGTTCTTC
TRBJ1-3 | few | TRBV6-5 | - | CASSYQLMGGTGNTIYF | TGTGCCAGCAGTTACCAGTTGATGGGAGGGACTGGAAACACCATATATTTT
TRBJ2-1 | - | TRBV7-2 | - | CASSLGDGSYNEQFF | TGTGCCAGCAGTTTGGGGGACGGATCCTACAATGAGCAGTTCTTC
TRBJ1-5 | - | TRBV3-1 | - | CASSQDLRNQPQHF | TGTGCCAGCAGCCAGGACTTGCGCAATCAGCCCCAGCATTTT
TRBJ2-7 | - | TRBV20-1 | TRBD2 | CSASGRGYEQYF | TGCAGTGCTAGCGGGAGGGGCTACGAGCAGTACTTC
TRBJ1-3 | few | TRBV7-8 | - | CASSLMWYSEFGNTIYF | TGTGCCAGCAGCTTAATGTGGTATTCCGAATTCGGGAACACCATATATTTT
TRBJ2-1 | few | TRBV2 | TRBD2 | CASSPIAGASYNEQFF | TGTGCCAGCAGCCCCATAGCGGGGGCTTCCTACAATGAGCAGTTCTTC
TRBJ2-7 | few | TRBV29-1 | TRBD2 | CSVNPGLGGYEQYF | TGCAGCGTTAATCCGGGACTAGGGGGCTACGAGCAGTACTTC
TRBJ2-3 | few | TRBV6-1 | - | CASSAQLGDTQYF | TGTGCCAGCAGTGCCCAATTGGGAGATACGCAGTATTTT
TRBJ2-3 | few | TRBV4-2 | TRBD2 | CASSQAWGLAGGPDTQYF | TGTGCCAGCAGCCAAGCGTGGGGACTAGCGGGAGGACCAGATACGCAGTATTTT
TRBJ2-3 | - | TRBV7-9 | TRBD2 | CASSQASGGIDTQYF | TGTGCCAGCAGCCAGGCTAGCGGCGGGATCGATACGCAGTATTTT
TRBJ2-5 | - | TRBV3-1 | - | CASSQVGSTGETQYF | TGTGCCAGCAGCCAAGTGGGTAGTACAGGAGAGACCCAGTACTTC
TRBJ2-1 | few | TRBV3-1 | TRBD2 | CASSQHQLAGGYNEQFF | TGTGCCAGCAGCCAACACCAACTAGCGGGAGGGTACAATGAGCAGTTCTTC
TRBJ2-3 | few | TRBV7-3 | - | CASSSQRTSTDTQYF | TGTGCCAGCAGCTCTCAGCGGACTAGCACAGATACGCAGTATTTT
TRBJ1-4 | - | TRBV27 | - | CASRLTNEKLFF | TGTGCCAGCAGGCTAACTAATGAAAAACTGTTTTTT
TRBJ1-3 | - | TRBV20-1 | TRBD1 | CSARDLDRAETIYF | TGCAGTGCTAGAGATTTGGACAGGGCCGAGACCATATATTTT
TRBJ1-5 | - | TRBV28 | - | CASSSTPVGQPQHF | TGTGCCAGCAGTTCTACCCCGGTAGGTCAGCCCCAGCATTTT
TRBJ1-1 | few | TRBV28 | TRBD1 | CASSLLRGRSGTEAFF | TGTGCCAGCAGTTTACTCAGGGGGCGTTCTGGGACTGAAGCTTTCTTT
TRBJ1-1 | - | TRBV20-1 | - | CSASRGTNTEAFF | TGCAGTGCTAGTAGGGGGACGAACACTGAAGCTTTCTTT
TRBJ2-2 | few | TRBV5-1 | - | CASSLTGEVNTGELFF | TGCGCCAGCAGCTTAACAGGGGAGGTGAACACCGGGGAGCTGTTTTTT
TRBJ2-3 | - | TRBV28 | TRBD2 | CASSSGNRGTQYF | TGTGCCAGCTCTAGCGGGAACCGGGGGACGCAGTATTTT
TRBJ2-1 | few | TRBV29-1 | TRBD2 | CSLVGGGGASEQFF | TGCAGCCTGGTAGGCGGCGGGGGGGCCTCTGAGCAGTTCTTC
TRBJ2-3 | - | TRBV6-5 | - | CASTMLHTQYF | TGTGCCAGCACCATGTTGCATACGCAGTATTTT
TRBJ2-2 | - | TRBV2 | TRBD1 | CASRSGQKINTGELFF | TGTGCCAGCAGATCGGGACAGAAAATTAACACCGGGGAGCTGTTTTTT
TRBJ2-3 | - | TRBV14 | TRBD2 | CASSGHLGLAGRDTQYF | TGTGCCAGCAGCGGCCACTTGGGACTAGCGGGACGAGATACGCAGTATTTT
TRBJ2-3 | - | TRBV20-1 | - | CSASLGSDTQYF | TGCAGTGCATCCCTAGGGTCAGATACGCAGTATTTT
TRBJ1-1 | - | TRBV5-1 | - | CASSLDYTEAFF | TGTGCCAGCAGTTTAGACTACACTGAAGCTTTCTTT
TRBJ2-3 | - | TRBV29-1 | TRBD1 | CSVEAFWDSDTDTQYF | TGCAGCGTTGAAGCGTTTTGGGACAGCGACACAGATACGCAGTATTTT
TRBJ2-7 | - | TRBV4-1 | TRBD1 | CASSHGRTGTYEQYF | TGCGCCAGCAGCCACGGCCGGACAGGGACCTACGAGCAGTACTTC
TRBJ2-5 | few | TRBV20-1 | TRBD1 | CSAPLPGGETQYF | TGCAGTGCTCCCTTGCCAGGGGGAGAGACCCAGTACTTC
TRBJ2-2 | few | TRBV12-3/TRBV12-4 | TRBD1 | CASSFSRDRGFAGELFF | TGTGCCAGCAGTTTTAGTCGGGACAGGGGTTTCGCCGGGGAGCTGTTTTTT
TRBJ2-5 | - | TRBV6-2/TRBV6-3 | - | CASRGRGSGRGWGQYF | TGTGCCAGCAGGGGCCGGGGGAGCGGCCGGGGATGGGGCCAGTACTTC
TRBJ2-5 | few | TRBV5-5 | - | CASSLAQAGPYQETQYF | TGTGCCAGCAGCCTCGCCCAGGCAGGCCCCTACCAAGAGACCCAGTACTTC
TRBJ2-7 | - | TRBV10-3 | - | CAISESFGRISF | TGTGCCATCAGTGAGTCGTTTGGGAGAATCTCTTTC
TRBJ2-2 | - | TRBV20-1 | - | CSARPGPRVGELFF | TGCAGTGCTAGACCCGGGCCTCGAGTAGGGGAGCTGTTTTTT
TRBJ1-6 | few | TRBV12-3/TRBV12-4 | - | CASSFKGSPLHF | TGTGCCAGCAGTTTCAAAGGTTCACCCCTCCACTTT
TRBJ2-1 | - | TRBV3-1 | - | CASSQMTYNEQFF | TGTGCCAGCAGCCAAATGACCTACAATGAGCAGTTCTTC